This is a list of T cell receptor beta chains from one sample in a study of technical replicates of blood from a few donors. Measured with immunoSEQ multiplex PCR; TCRdb has only the in-frame clones, and not every one. The data contain about 83,000 clones, around 90% of them singletons. The sequenced material came from T cells isolated from PBMCs. The receptor source for this set is a human donor in good health. The CDR3 runs from the conserved cysteine through the conserved F or W. Each record gives: J gene, V gene, CDR3 length, clone size, D gene, CDR3 DNA, CDR3 protein. D genes are given only for firm matches. The size field is filled for only some rows; it gives once, few, many or a size class.

j_gene: TRBJ2-1; v_gene: TRBV5-1; len: 11; abundance: NA; d_gene: NA; CDR3nt: TGCGCCAGCAGCCCGGGGAATGAGCAGTTCTTC; CDR3aa: CASSPGNEQFF
j_gene: TRBJ2-7; v_gene: TRBV10-3; len: 19; abundance: NA; d_gene: NA; CDR3nt: TGTGCCATCAGTGACCCTGTGAGGAGGAGCCCCTTACCTTTCTACGAGCAGTACTTC; CDR3aa: CAISDPVRRSPLPFYEQYF
j_gene: TRBJ1-3; v_gene: TRBV6-5; len: 14; abundance: NA; d_gene: NA; CDR3nt: TGTGCCAGCACCAAACCGGGGAGGGGAAACACCATATATTTT; CDR3aa: CASTKPGRGNTIYF
j_gene: TRBJ2-7; v_gene: TRBV7-9; len: 15; abundance: NA; d_gene: NA; CDR3nt: TGTGCCAGCAGCCTGGGGCCCTTGGGTTTAAAGGAGCAGTACTTC; CDR3aa: CASSLGPLGLKEQYF
j_gene: TRBJ1-2; v_gene: TRBV7-9; len: 14; abundance: NA; d_gene: NA; CDR3nt: TGTGCCAGCAGCTTAGGGTCGACAGGACTTGGCTACACCTTC; CDR3aa: CASSLGSTGLGYTF
j_gene: TRBJ2-6; v_gene: TRBV18; len: 15; abundance: NA; d_gene: NA; CDR3nt: TGTGCCAGCTCACCACCGAGCTCTGGGGCCAACGTCCTGACTTTC; CDR3aa: CASSPPSSGANVLTF
j_gene: TRBJ2-2; v_gene: TRBV11-2; len: 15; abundance: NA; d_gene: NA; CDR3nt: TGTGCCAGCAGCCTGTGGGCCTTGAACACCGGGGAGCTGTTTTTT; CDR3aa: CASSLWALNTGELFF
j_gene: TRBJ2-1; v_gene: TRBV19; len: 15; abundance: NA; d_gene: NA; CDR3nt: TGTGCCAGTAGTATAGGGAGTGACACGGGAAATGAGCAGTTCTTC; CDR3aa: CASSIGSDTGNEQFF
j_gene: TRBJ1-5; v_gene: TRBV21-1; len: 18; abundance: NA; d_gene: NA; CDR3nt: TGTGCCAGCAGCAAAAGGACAGGTATTCGGCGGAGCAATCAGCCCCAGCATTTT; CDR3aa: CASSKRTGIRRSNQPQHF
j_gene: TRBJ2-1; v_gene: TRBV6-4; len: 15; abundance: NA; d_gene: TRBD2; CDR3nt: TGTGCCAGCAGTGATATTAGCGGGGCACACAATGAGCAGTTCTTC; CDR3aa: CASSDISGAHNEQFF
j_gene: TRBJ1-2; v_gene: TRBV27; len: 16; abundance: NA; d_gene: NA; CDR3nt: TGTGCCAGCAGTCCCCGCGGGGGAGGGACCCACTATGGCTACACCTTC; CDR3aa: CASSPRGGGTHYGYTF
j_gene: TRBJ1-1; v_gene: TRBV6-5; len: 15; abundance: NA; d_gene: NA; CDR3nt: TGTGCCAGCAGTCCGGACCCGGGACTGCACACTGAAGCTTTCTTT; CDR3aa: CASSPDPGLHTEAFF
j_gene: TRBJ1-1; v_gene: TRBV7-6; len: 16; abundance: NA; d_gene: TRBD1; CDR3nt: TGTGCCAGCAGCCTACAGGGGGCTTCTGGGAACACTGAAGCTTTCTTT; CDR3aa: CASSLQGASGNTEAFF
j_gene: TRBJ2-1; v_gene: TRBV30; len: 13; abundance: NA; d_gene: NA; CDR3nt: TGTGCCTGGAGTGTAGATAGATACAATGAGCAGTTCTTC; CDR3aa: CAWSVDRYNEQFF
j_gene: TRBJ2-2; v_gene: TRBV5-4; len: 16; abundance: NA; d_gene: TRBD1; CDR3nt: TGTGCCAGCAGCTTGTACGACAGGGGTATCACCGGGGAGCTGTTTTTT; CDR3aa: CASSLYDRGITGELFF
j_gene: TRBJ2-2; v_gene: TRBV21-1; len: 16; abundance: NA; d_gene: NA; CDR3nt: TGTGCCAGCAGCGTCCGGGACAGGGAGCTCACCGGGGAGCTGTTTTTT; CDR3aa: CASSVRDRELTGELFF
j_gene: TRBJ2-3; v_gene: TRBV29-1; len: 13; abundance: NA; d_gene: NA; CDR3nt: TGCAGCGTTGGTCTATATAACACAGATACGCAGTATTTT; CDR3aa: CSVGLYNTDTQYF
j_gene: TRBJ1-1; v_gene: TRBV5-1; len: 15; abundance: NA; d_gene: TRBD1; CDR3nt: TGCGCCAGCAGCTTTCGACAGGGACAGAACACTGAAGCTTTCTTT; CDR3aa: CASSFRQGQNTEAFF
j_gene: TRBJ1-1; v_gene: TRBV29-1; len: 13; abundance: NA; d_gene: NA; CDR3nt: TGCAGCGCTAGTCGGGTTGGAGGCACTGAAGCTTTCTTT; CDR3aa: CSASRVGGTEAFF
j_gene: TRBJ2-5; v_gene: TRBV7-3; len: 13; abundance: few; d_gene: TRBD2; CDR3nt: TGTGCCAGCAGCTTAGCGGGAGGAGAGACCCAGTACTTC; CDR3aa: CASSLAGGETQYF
j_gene: TRBJ1-2; v_gene: TRBV2; len: 14; abundance: few; d_gene: NA; CDR3nt: TGTGCCAGCAGTGACAGGGAATTCAACTATGGCTACACCTTC; CDR3aa: CASSDREFNYGYTF
j_gene: TRBJ1-1; v_gene: TRBV7-8; len: 15; abundance: NA; d_gene: NA; CDR3nt: TGTGCCAGCAGCTTAGGTGCGGGGAGGAACACTGAAGCTTTCTTT; CDR3aa: CASSLGAGRNTEAFF
j_gene: TRBJ2-3; v_gene: TRBV27; len: 13; abundance: NA; d_gene: NA; CDR3nt: TGTGCCAGCAGTCACAGGGTAACAGATACGCAGTATTTT; CDR3aa: CASSHRVTDTQYF
j_gene: TRBJ2-1; v_gene: TRBV7-3; len: 15; abundance: NA; d_gene: TRBD2; CDR3nt: TGTGCCAGCAGCCCCCGAGTAGCGGGCTACAATGAGCAGTTCTTC; CDR3aa: CASSPRVAGYNEQFF
j_gene: TRBJ1-4; v_gene: TRBV30; len: 15; abundance: NA; d_gene: NA; CDR3nt: TGTGCCTGGAGTGTGGGGACACATGTTAATGAAAAACTGTTTTTT; CDR3aa: CAWSVGTHVNEKLFF
j_gene: TRBJ1-1; v_gene: TRBV30; len: 13; abundance: NA; d_gene: TRBD1; CDR3nt: TGTGCCTGGAGGGACAGGGGATTAACTGAAGCTTTCTTT; CDR3aa: CAWRDRGLTEAFF
j_gene: TRBJ1-2; v_gene: TRBV27; len: 14; abundance: NA; d_gene: NA; CDR3nt: TGTGCCAGCAGTTTATCGGCGGATATGGGTGGCTACACCTTC; CDR3aa: CASSLSADMGGYTF
j_gene: TRBJ1-2; v_gene: TRBV11-2; len: 12; abundance: NA; d_gene: NA; CDR3nt: TGTGCCAGCAGCTTAGACGACTATGGCTACACCTTC; CDR3aa: CASSLDDYGYTF
j_gene: TRBJ2-5; v_gene: TRBV5-4; len: 15; abundance: NA; d_gene: NA; CDR3nt: TGTGCCAGCAGCTTGGTAGGAGAGGGCGGAGAGACCCAGTACTTC; CDR3aa: CASSLVGEGGETQYF
j_gene: TRBJ1-5; v_gene: TRBV11-2; len: 13; abundance: NA; d_gene: NA; CDR3nt: TGTGCCAGCAGCTTCCGAGTAGAGCACCCCCAGCATTTT; CDR3aa: CASSFRVEHPQHF
j_gene: TRBJ1-1; v_gene: TRBV23-1; len: 14; abundance: NA; d_gene: NA; CDR3nt: TGCGCCAGCAGTCAATCGAAGCTGAACACTGAAGCTTTCTTT; CDR3aa: CASSQSKLNTEAFF
j_gene: TRBJ2-7; v_gene: TRBV6-1; len: 14; abundance: NA; d_gene: NA; CDR3nt: TGTGCCATAGAACAGGCTTACGGGTTGAACGAGCAGTACTTC; CDR3aa: CAIEQAYGLNEQYF
j_gene: TRBJ2-1; v_gene: TRBV7-9; len: 15; abundance: NA; d_gene: TRBD2; CDR3nt: TGTGCCAGCAGCCCCAATGCGGGAGAACGAAATGAGCAGTTCTTC; CDR3aa: CASSPNAGERNEQFF
j_gene: TRBJ1-2; v_gene: TRBV7-9; len: 13; abundance: NA; d_gene: NA; CDR3nt: TGTGCCAGCAGCGCCCGGGAGAGCTATGGCTACACCTTC; CDR3aa: CASSARESYGYTF
j_gene: TRBJ1-1; v_gene: TRBV10-3; len: 11; abundance: few; d_gene: TRBD1; CDR3nt: TGTGCCGTGACAGGGCACACTGAAGCTTTCTTT; CDR3aa: CAVTGHTEAFF
j_gene: TRBJ1-2; v_gene: TRBV7-9; len: 17; abundance: NA; d_gene: NA; CDR3nt: TGTGCCAGCAGCTTTTCCGGAGGGTATACCCTAAAGTATGGCTACACCTTC; CDR3aa: CASSFSGGYTLKYGYTF
j_gene: TRBJ2-1; v_gene: TRBV7-2; len: 15; abundance: NA; d_gene: TRBD2; CDR3nt: TGTGCCAGCAGCTTATACCCAGCGGGAGAAGGTGAGCAGTTCTTC; CDR3aa: CASSLYPAGEGEQFF
j_gene: TRBJ2-3; v_gene: TRBV4-3; len: 17; abundance: NA; d_gene: TRBD1; CDR3nt: TGCGCCAGCAGCCAACAGACCGGGACAGGGGGAGCAGATACGCAGTATTTT; CDR3aa: CASSQQTGTGGADTQYF
j_gene: TRBJ2-1; v_gene: TRBV9; len: 15; abundance: NA; d_gene: TRBD2; CDR3nt: TGTGCCAGCAGCGTAGTGCCTAGCGGGGACAATGAGCAGTTCTTC; CDR3aa: CASSVVPSGDNEQFF
j_gene: TRBJ2-2; v_gene: TRBV6-5; len: 15; abundance: NA; d_gene: TRBD1; CDR3nt: TGTGCCAGCAGATCCGGGACAGGGCGGACCGGGGAGCTGTTTTTT; CDR3aa: CASRSGTGRTGELFF
j_gene: TRBJ2-1; v_gene: TRBV11-1; len: 15; abundance: NA; d_gene: TRBD1; CDR3nt: TGTGCCAGCAGCCGAAACAGGGGCCTTGCTCATGAGCAGTTCTTC; CDR3aa: CASSRNRGLAHEQFF
j_gene: TRBJ2-7; v_gene: TRBV19; len: 13; abundance: NA; d_gene: NA; CDR3nt: TGTGCCAGTAGTACCTCAGGGCTAACCGAGCAGTACTTC; CDR3aa: CASSTSGLTEQYF
j_gene: TRBJ1-2; v_gene: TRBV5-1; len: 15; abundance: NA; d_gene: NA; CDR3nt: TGCGCCAGCAGCTTGGTGACGGGTATCGACTATGGCTACACCTTC; CDR3aa: CASSLVTGIDYGYTF
j_gene: TRBJ2-2; v_gene: TRBV11-1; len: 15; abundance: NA; d_gene: TRBD2; CDR3nt: TGTGCCAGCAGCTTGGGACTAGCCGTCACCGGGGAGCTGTTTTTT; CDR3aa: CASSLGLAVTGELFF
j_gene: TRBJ2-7; v_gene: TRBV7-9; len: 15; abundance: NA; d_gene: TRBD2; CDR3nt: TGTGCCAGCAGCTCCCTAGCGGGACCCTCCTACGAGCAGTACTTC; CDR3aa: CASSSLAGPSYEQYF
j_gene: TRBJ2-1; v_gene: TRBV4-1; len: 19; abundance: NA; d_gene: TRBD2; CDR3nt: TGCGCCAGCAGCCACCCGGGACTAGCGGCAGGCTTCGACTACAATGAGCAGTTCTTC; CDR3aa: CASSHPGLAAGFDYNEQFF
j_gene: TRBJ1-1; v_gene: TRBV27; len: 13; abundance: NA; d_gene: NA; CDR3nt: TGTGCCAGCAGTTGGGAGGGATGGACTGAAGCTTTCTTT; CDR3aa: CASSWEGWTEAFF
j_gene: TRBJ1-1; v_gene: TRBV5-1; len: 14; abundance: NA; d_gene: TRBD1; CDR3nt: TGCGCCAGCAGCTTGAATACAGGGGCCACTGAAGCTTTCTTT; CDR3aa: CASSLNTGATEAFF
j_gene: TRBJ1-4; v_gene: TRBV30; len: 14; abundance: NA; d_gene: NA; CDR3nt: TGTGCCTGGTCCCCGGCGGGGCTGGGTGAAAAACTGTTTTTT; CDR3aa: CAWSPAGLGEKLFF
j_gene: TRBJ1-1; v_gene: TRBV10-3; len: 15; abundance: NA; d_gene: TRBD1; CDR3nt: TGTGCCATCAGTGAGTCAACCGGGACAGGGACTGAAGCTTTCTTT; CDR3aa: CAISESTGTGTEAFF
j_gene: TRBJ1-4; v_gene: TRBV11-2; len: 15; abundance: few; d_gene: NA; CDR3nt: TGTGCCAGCAGCTTCAGTACCGGGACAATGGAAAAACTGTTTTTT; CDR3aa: CASSFSTGTMEKLFF
j_gene: TRBJ1-4; v_gene: TRBV5-1; len: 15; abundance: NA; d_gene: TRBD1; CDR3nt: TGCGCCAGCAGCTTGGACCCCGGGACAGGCGAAAAACTGTTTTTT; CDR3aa: CASSLDPGTGEKLFF
j_gene: TRBJ1-1; v_gene: TRBV7-3; len: 13; abundance: NA; d_gene: NA; CDR3nt: TGTGCCAGCAGCCAGGTCCCGAACACTGAAGCTTTCTTT; CDR3aa: CASSQVPNTEAFF
j_gene: TRBJ2-3; v_gene: TRBV6-5; len: 14; abundance: NA; d_gene: TRBD1; CDR3nt: TGTGCCAGCAGTCTGACAGGGATCACAGATACGCAGTATTTT; CDR3aa: CASSLTGITDTQYF
j_gene: TRBJ2-3; v_gene: TRBV11-1; len: 16; abundance: NA; d_gene: TRBD2; CDR3nt: TGTGCCAGCTCTAGCCTGCTAGCGGGAGGGACAGATACGCAGTATTTT; CDR3aa: CASSSLLAGGTDTQYF
j_gene: TRBJ2-7; v_gene: TRBV7-8; len: 15; abundance: NA; d_gene: TRBD2; CDR3nt: TGTGCCAGCAGCAACTTAGCGGGAGGGACCTACGAGCAGTACTTC; CDR3aa: CASSNLAGGTYEQYF
j_gene: TRBJ2-2; v_gene: TRBV7-8; len: 15; abundance: NA; d_gene: NA; CDR3nt: TGTGCCAGCAGCATCATGGCAGGGTTATCCGGGGAGCTGTTTTTT; CDR3aa: CASSIMAGLSGELFF
j_gene: TRBJ2-5; v_gene: TRBV11-1; len: 16; abundance: NA; d_gene: TRBD2; CDR3nt: TGTGCCAGCAGCTTAGGACTAGCGGGAGCTAAAGAGACCCAGTACTTC; CDR3aa: CASSLGLAGAKETQYF
j_gene: TRBJ2-7; v_gene: TRBV27; len: 13; abundance: NA; d_gene: NA; CDR3nt: TGTGCCAGCAGTTTCCAGGGGCTTGGCGAGCAGTACTTC; CDR3aa: CASSFQGLGEQYF